This record concerns one T cell receptor (beta chain) sequence. The antigen is undetermined. The data derive from a study of naive and memory T cell subsets. V shed 6 bases and J shed 4 bases, with 19 bases lying between them. This CDR3 region has 14 residues. Germline loops: CDR1 DFQATT, CDR2 SNEGSKA (reference sequence). Study-level results: Possibly reflecting memory cells re-expressing CD45RA, a few larger clonotypes occurred in naive repertoires, especially CD8. From naive to CM, EM and EMRA, diversity decreased and Gini increased.

Both TRBC1 and TRBC2 were covered by a beta constant-region primer of two equimolar oligonucleotides. Ligated cDNA was amplified by four rounds of PCR with nested alpha and beta constant-region primers and SP2. Each CDR3 protein is one row after TCRdb ran MiXCR on the UMI-ligation and nested PCR reads. Counted here are about 160,000 distinct CDR3 sequences, about 20% occurring once; the ten biggest clones make up about 0.11%. The TCR comes from a human donor in good health. The genes are TRBV20-1 and TRBJ2-7; perhaps TRBD1 as D (5 bases). Sequencing was done on a sample of naive CD4+ T cells from blood. Here the CDR3 reads CSADRFDSIYEQYF. The CDR3 DNA reads as TGCAGTGCCGACAGATTTGACTCGATATACGAGCAGTACTTC.